These T cell receptor beta chains were read from a single sample in a study of cytomegalovirus exposure and HLA in healthy donors. This table comes from immunoSEQ multiplex PCR, and its TCRdb copy is limited to in-frame clones, with some not included. This sample has about 170,000 clones, with around nine tenths found just once. The material sequenced was PBMCs. The receptor set was obtained from a man between 18 and 35 years old in good health and CMV-seropositive. CDR3s include the opening cysteine and the closing phenylalanine or tryptophan. Fields, in order: CDR3 protein, CDR3 DNA, J gene, V gene, D gene, clone size. The D gene is left open where the match is weak. Clone size appears in some rows only: once, few, many, or a class for an expanded clone.

cdr3_aa: CASSHSTGYGYTF
cdr3_nt: TGCGCCAGCAGCCACTCGACAGGCTATGGCTACACCTTC
j_call: TRBJ1-2
v_call: TRBV4-3
d_call: NA
clone_size: NA

cdr3_aa: CASSLAAGEPYEQYF
cdr3_nt: TGTGCCAGCAGCTTAGCGGCGGGGGAGCCCTACGAGCAGTACTTC
j_call: TRBJ2-7
v_call: TRBV7-2
d_call: TRBD2
clone_size: NA

cdr3_aa: CASMGRAGGSQPQHF
cdr3_nt: TGTGCCAGCATGGGTCGGGCAGGGGGCAGTCAGCCCCAGCATTTT
j_call: TRBJ1-5
v_call: TRBV6-5
d_call: TRBD1
clone_size: NA

cdr3_aa: CASKGQGSTEAFF
cdr3_nt: TGTGCCAGTAAGGGACAGGGGAGCACTGAAGCTTTCTTT
j_call: TRBJ1-1
v_call: TRBV19
d_call: TRBD1
clone_size: NA

cdr3_aa: CAKRTGNNKKLFF
cdr3_nt: TGTGCCAAACGGACAGGGAATAATAAAAAACTGTTTTTT
j_call: TRBJ1-4
v_call: TRBV6-4
d_call: TRBD1
clone_size: NA

cdr3_aa: CASSETGGGTDTQYF
cdr3_nt: TGTGCCAGCAGTGAGACAGGGGGAGGCACAGATACGCAGTATTTT
j_call: TRBJ2-3
v_call: TRBV6-4
d_call: TRBD1
clone_size: few

cdr3_aa: CASSGGTSYNEQYF
cdr3_nt: TGTGCCAGCAGCGGCGGGACTAGCTACAACGAGCAGTACTTC
j_call: TRBJ2-7
v_call: TRBV9
d_call: TRBD2
clone_size: NA

cdr3_aa: CASSLSSTGWEPQHF
cdr3_nt: TGTGCCAGCAGTTTATCGTCGACAGGGTGGGAGCCCCAGCATTTT
j_call: TRBJ1-5
v_call: TRBV27
d_call: TRBD1
clone_size: few

cdr3_aa: CASRITGASGANVLTF
cdr3_nt: TGTGCCAGCAGAATTACAGGGGCCTCTGGGGCCAACGTCCTGACTTTC
j_call: TRBJ2-6
v_call: TRBV5-6
d_call: TRBD1
clone_size: NA

cdr3_aa: CASSYYRESYGYTF
cdr3_nt: TGTGCCAGCAGTTATTACAGGGAAAGCTATGGCTACACCTTC
j_call: TRBJ1-2
v_call: TRBV6-5
d_call: NA
clone_size: NA

cdr3_aa: CASGLGLAGSTDTQYF
cdr3_nt: TGTGCTAGTGGTTTGGGACTAGCGGGGAGCACAGATACGCAGTATTTT
j_call: TRBJ2-3
v_call: TRBV12-5
d_call: TRBD2
clone_size: NA

cdr3_aa: CSVLRTPDETQYF
cdr3_nt: TGCAGCGTTTTGAGGACTCCGGACGAGACCCAGTACTTC
j_call: TRBJ2-5
v_call: TRBV29-1
d_call: NA
clone_size: NA

cdr3_aa: CASSRTSGGFGQETQYF
cdr3_nt: TGTGCCAGCAGCAGGACTAGCGGGGGGTTTGGACAAGAGACCCAGTACTTC
j_call: TRBJ2-5
v_call: TRBV9
d_call: TRBD2
clone_size: NA

cdr3_aa: CASSTAEGQGVLGYTF
cdr3_nt: TGTGCCAGCAGTACGGCGGAGGGACAGGGCGTTTTGGGCTACACCTTC
j_call: TRBJ1-2
v_call: TRBV28
d_call: TRBD1
clone_size: NA

cdr3_aa: CASSSSTGFSNQPQHF
cdr3_nt: TGTGCCAGCAGCAGCTCCACCGGGTTTTCAAATCAGCCCCAGCATTTT
j_call: TRBJ1-5
v_call: TRBV5-6
d_call: NA
clone_size: NA

cdr3_aa: CATQGERGTEAFF
cdr3_nt: TGTGCCACCCAGGGGGAGAGAGGCACTGAAGCTTTCTTT
j_call: TRBJ1-1
v_call: TRBV2
d_call: TRBD1
clone_size: NA

cdr3_aa: CSVVPTSGEQYF
cdr3_nt: TGCAGCGTTGTCCCGACTAGCGGGGAGCAGTATTTT
j_call: TRBJ2-3
v_call: TRBV29-1
d_call: TRBD2
clone_size: NA

cdr3_aa: CAISPSGRPSSYEQYF
cdr3_nt: TGTGCCATCAGTCCAAGCGGGAGGCCGAGCTCCTACGAGCAGTACTTC
j_call: TRBJ2-7
v_call: TRBV10-3
d_call: TRBD2
clone_size: NA

cdr3_aa: CASSLSTLARQNTEAFF
cdr3_nt: TGCGCCAGCAGTCTTTCGACGCTAGCCCGACAGAACACTGAAGCTTTCTTT
j_call: TRBJ1-1
v_call: TRBV4-3
d_call: NA
clone_size: many

cdr3_aa: CSVVTSGRGADTQYF
cdr3_nt: TGCAGCGTGGTGACTAGCGGGAGGGGAGCAGATACGCAGTATTTT
j_call: TRBJ2-3
v_call: TRBV29-1
d_call: TRBD2
clone_size: NA

cdr3_aa: CASSLRGGGGEQFF
cdr3_nt: TGTGCCAGCAGCCTAAGGGGTGGCGGGGGTGAGCAGTTCTTC
j_call: TRBJ2-1
v_call: TRBV7-3
d_call: TRBD2
clone_size: NA

cdr3_aa: CASSGQISGTSKDKQFF
cdr3_nt: TGTGCCAGCAGTGGACAGATATCCGGGACTAGTAAGGATAAGCAGTTCTTC
j_call: TRBJ2-1
v_call: TRBV6-1
d_call: TRBD2
clone_size: NA

cdr3_aa: CASSLQGAGHTEAFF
cdr3_nt: TGTGCCAGCAGCTTACAGGGGGCTGGGCACACTGAAGCTTTCTTT
j_call: TRBJ1-1
v_call: TRBV5-4
d_call: TRBD1
clone_size: NA

cdr3_aa: CASSQDWQGVQPQHF
cdr3_nt: TGTGCCAGCAGCCAAGATTGGCAGGGGGTTCAGCCCCAGCATTTT
j_call: TRBJ1-5
v_call: TRBV4-2
d_call: TRBD1
clone_size: NA

cdr3_aa: CASSRSGTDTQYF
cdr3_nt: TGCGCCAGCAGCCGTAGCGGGACAGATACGCAGTATTTT
j_call: TRBJ2-3
v_call: TRBV4-3
d_call: TRBD2
clone_size: NA

cdr3_aa: CASKENWGGSSYGYTF
cdr3_nt: TGTGCCAGCAAGGAAAATTGGGGCGGCTCCTCCTATGGCTACACCTTC
j_call: TRBJ1-2
v_call: TRBV27
d_call: NA
clone_size: NA

cdr3_aa: CASSFRTSGRGNEQFF
cdr3_nt: TGTGCCAGCAGCTTCCGGACTAGCGGGAGAGGTAATGAGCAGTTCTTC
j_call: TRBJ2-1
v_call: TRBV7-2
d_call: TRBD2
clone_size: once

cdr3_aa: CASSLNWLGADGYTF
cdr3_nt: TGTGCCAGCAGCTTAAATTGGCTGGGGGCTGATGGCTACACCTTC
j_call: TRBJ1-2
v_call: TRBV7-9
d_call: NA
clone_size: NA

cdr3_aa: CASSHAGSGANVLTF
cdr3_nt: TGCGCCAGCAGCCACGCAGGCTCTGGGGCCAACGTCCTGACTTTC
j_call: TRBJ2-6
v_call: TRBV4-3
d_call: NA
clone_size: NA

cdr3_aa: CASRTGTSGRPPMANEQFF
cdr3_nt: TGTGCCAGCAGGACCGGGACTAGCGGGAGGCCCCCTATGGCCAATGAGCAGTTCTTC
j_call: TRBJ2-1
v_call: TRBV11-1
d_call: TRBD2
clone_size: NA

cdr3_aa: CASSLVQGQFGYTF
cdr3_nt: TGTGCCAGCAGCTTGGTACAGGGGCAATTTGGCTACACCTTC
j_call: TRBJ1-2
v_call: TRBV5-8
d_call: TRBD1
clone_size: few